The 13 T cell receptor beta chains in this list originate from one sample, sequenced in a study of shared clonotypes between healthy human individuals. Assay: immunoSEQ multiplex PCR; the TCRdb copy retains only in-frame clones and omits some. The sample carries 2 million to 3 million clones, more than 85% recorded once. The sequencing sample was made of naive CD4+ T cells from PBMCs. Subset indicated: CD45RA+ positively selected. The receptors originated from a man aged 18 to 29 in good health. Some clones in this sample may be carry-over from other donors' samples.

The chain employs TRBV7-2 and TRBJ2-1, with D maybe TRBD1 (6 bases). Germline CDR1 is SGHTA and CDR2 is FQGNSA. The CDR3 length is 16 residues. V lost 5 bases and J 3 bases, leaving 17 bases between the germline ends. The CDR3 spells CASSRGWDTIYNEQFF. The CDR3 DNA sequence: TGTGCCAGCAGCCGAGGCTGGGACACTATCTACAATGAGCAGTTCTTC.

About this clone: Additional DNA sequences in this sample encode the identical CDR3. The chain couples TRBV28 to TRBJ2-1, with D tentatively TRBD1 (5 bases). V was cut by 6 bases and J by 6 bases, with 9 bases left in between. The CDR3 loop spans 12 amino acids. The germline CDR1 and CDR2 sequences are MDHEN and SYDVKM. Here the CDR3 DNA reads TGTGCCAGCAGGGGGCAGGTCAATGAGCAGTTCTTC. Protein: CASRGQVNEQFF.

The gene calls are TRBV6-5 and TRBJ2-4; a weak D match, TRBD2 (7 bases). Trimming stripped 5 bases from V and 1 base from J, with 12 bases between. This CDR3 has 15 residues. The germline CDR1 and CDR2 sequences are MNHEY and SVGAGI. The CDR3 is CASSGGGLAKNIQYF. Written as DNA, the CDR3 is TGTGCCAGCAGTGGGGGGGGGCTGGCCAAAAACATTCAGTACTTC.

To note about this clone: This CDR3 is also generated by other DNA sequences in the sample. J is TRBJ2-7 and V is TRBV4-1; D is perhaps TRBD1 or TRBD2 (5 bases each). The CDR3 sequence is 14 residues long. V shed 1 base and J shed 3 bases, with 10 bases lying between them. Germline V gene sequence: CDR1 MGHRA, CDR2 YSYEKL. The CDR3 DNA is TGCGCCAGCAGCCAAGGATTGAGGGGCTACGAGCAGTACTTC. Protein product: CASSQGLRGYEQYF.

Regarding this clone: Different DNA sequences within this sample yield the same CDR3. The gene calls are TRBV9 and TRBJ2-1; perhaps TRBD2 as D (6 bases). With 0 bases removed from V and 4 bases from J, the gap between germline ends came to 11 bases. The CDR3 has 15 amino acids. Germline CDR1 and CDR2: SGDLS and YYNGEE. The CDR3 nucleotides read TGTGCCAGCAGCGTAGAGGGACTCCTGTACAATGAGCAGTTCTTC. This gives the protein CASSVEGLLYNEQFF.

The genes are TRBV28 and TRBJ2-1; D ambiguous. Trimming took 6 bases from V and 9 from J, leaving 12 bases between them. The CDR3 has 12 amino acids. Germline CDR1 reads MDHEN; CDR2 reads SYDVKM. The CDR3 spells CASSRLLGEQFF. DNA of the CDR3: TGTGCCAGCAGCCGACTTCTGGGTGAGCAGTTCTTC.

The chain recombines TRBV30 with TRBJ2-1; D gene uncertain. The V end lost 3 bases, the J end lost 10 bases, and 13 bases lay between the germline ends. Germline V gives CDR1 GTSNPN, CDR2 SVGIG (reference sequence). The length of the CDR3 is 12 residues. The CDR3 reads CAWSQGGGEQFF. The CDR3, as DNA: TGTGCCTGGAGCCAAGGCGGTGGGGAGCAGTTCTTC. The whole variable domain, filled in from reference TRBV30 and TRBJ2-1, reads SQTIHQWPATLVQPVGSPLSLECTVEGTSNPNLYWYRQAAGRGLQLLFYSVGIGQISSEVPQNLSASRPQDRQFILSSKKLLLSDSGFYLCAWSQGGGEQFFGPGTRLTVL.

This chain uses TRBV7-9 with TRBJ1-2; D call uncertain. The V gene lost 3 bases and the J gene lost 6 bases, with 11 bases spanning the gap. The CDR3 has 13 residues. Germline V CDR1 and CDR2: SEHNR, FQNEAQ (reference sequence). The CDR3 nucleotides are TGTGCCAGCAGCTTTCAGGTCTTGGATGGCTACACCTTC. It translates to CASSFQVLDGYTF.

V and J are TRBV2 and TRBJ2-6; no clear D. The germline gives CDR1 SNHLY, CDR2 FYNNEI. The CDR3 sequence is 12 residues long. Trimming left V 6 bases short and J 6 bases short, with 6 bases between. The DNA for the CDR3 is TGTGCCAGCAGAGATGCGGCCAACGTCCTGACTTTC. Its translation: CASRDAANVLTF. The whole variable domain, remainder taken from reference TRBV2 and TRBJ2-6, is EPEVTQTPSHQVTQMGQEVILRCVPISNHLYFYWYRQILGQKVEFLVSFYNNEISEKSEIFDDQFSVERPDGSNFTLKIRSTKLEDSAMYFCASRDAANVLTFGAGSRLTVL.

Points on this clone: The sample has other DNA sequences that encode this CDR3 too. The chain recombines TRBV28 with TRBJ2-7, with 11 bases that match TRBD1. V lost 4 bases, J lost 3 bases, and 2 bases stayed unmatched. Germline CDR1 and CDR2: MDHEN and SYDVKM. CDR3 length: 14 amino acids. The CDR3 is CASSWDRGFYEQYF. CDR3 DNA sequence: TGTGCCAGCAGTTGGGACAGGGGGTTCTACGAGCAGTACTTC.

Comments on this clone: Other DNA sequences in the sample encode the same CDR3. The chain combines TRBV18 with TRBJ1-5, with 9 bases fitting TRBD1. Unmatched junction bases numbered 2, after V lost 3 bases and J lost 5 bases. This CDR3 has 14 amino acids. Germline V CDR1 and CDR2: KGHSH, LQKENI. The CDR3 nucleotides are TGTGCCAGCTCACCCCGGGACAGGGATCAGCCCCAGCATTTT. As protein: CASSPRDRDQPQHF.

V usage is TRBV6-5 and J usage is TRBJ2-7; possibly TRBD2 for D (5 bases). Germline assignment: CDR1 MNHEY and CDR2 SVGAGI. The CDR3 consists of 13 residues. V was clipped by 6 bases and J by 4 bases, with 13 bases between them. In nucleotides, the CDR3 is TGTGCCAGCAGCCGAGGGCTGCTTTACGAGCAGTACTTC. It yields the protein CASSRGLLYEQYF.

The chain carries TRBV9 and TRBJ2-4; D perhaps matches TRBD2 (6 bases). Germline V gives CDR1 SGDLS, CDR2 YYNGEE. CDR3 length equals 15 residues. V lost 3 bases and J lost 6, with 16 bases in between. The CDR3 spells CASSDPGGNRNIQYF. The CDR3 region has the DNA TGTGCCAGCAGCGACCCCGGGGGTAATAGAAACATTCAGTACTTC.